Shown below are 29 T cell receptor beta chains from a single sample sequenced in a study of blood T cell repertoires in COVID-19. The protocol was immunoSEQ multiplex PCR, while the TCRdb copy is restricted to in-frame clones and leaves out a portion. The data hold roughly 380,000 clones, with 75% to 90% observed a single time. The specimen sequenced was peripheral blood. The receptors derive from a woman aged 40 to 55 with COVID-19, enrolled during active disease.

The chain has TRBV6-5 and TRBJ1-1; D gene unclear. The V gene lost 5 bases and the J gene lost 5 bases, with 15 bases spanning the gap. Germline assignment: CDR1 MNHEY and CDR2 SVGAGI. The CDR3 has 14 residues. CDR3 nucleotide sequence: TGTGCCAGCAGTCCAACAAATGGAGCGACTGAAGCTTTCTTT. As protein: CASSPTNGATEAFF.

This chain connects TRBV30 to TRBJ1-4; a weak D match, TRBD1 (6 bases). V dropped 1 base and J dropped 2 bases, with 11 bases sitting between them. The CDR3 is 15 amino acids. Per the germline V gene, CDR1 is GTSNPN and CDR2 is SVGIG (reference sequence). The CDR3, as DNA: TGTGCCTGGAGTGCCCGCCAGGGGACTAATGAAAAACTGTTTTTT. It encodes CAWSARQGTNEKLFF.

The rearrangement links TRBV7-3 to TRBJ2-1; perhaps TRBD2 as D (7 bases). The CDR3 has 13 amino acids. V was pared by 6 bases and J by 9 bases, with 15 bases between. CDR1 and CDR2 (germline): SGHTA, FQGTGA. CDR3 in amino acids: CASREGGNGEQFF. CDR3 DNA sequence: TGTGCCAGCAGGGAGGGGGGGAATGGTGAGCAGTTCTTC.

This rearrangement joins TRBV25-1 to TRBJ1-5, with 9 bases identical to TRBD1. Germline V gene data show CDR1 as MGHDK and CDR2 as SYGVNS. The trim removed 6 bases at V and 7 bases at J, leaving 7 bases unmatched. The CDR3 length is 14 residues. The CDR3 sequence: CASRGDREGQPQHF. The DNA of the CDR3 is TGTGCCAGCAGGGGGGACAGGGAAGGGCAGCCCCAGCATTTT.

The chain is built from TRBV10-3 and TRBJ1-1; TRBD1 is a possible D gene (6 bases). CDR1 and CDR2 (germline): ENHRY, SYGVKD. V gave up 7 bases and J gave up 5 bases, with 11 bases separating them. This CDR3 has 12 residues. This CDR3 is CAIKGDGTEAFF. The CDR3 nucleotides are TGTGCCATCAAGGGGGACGGGACTGAAGCTTTCTTT.

This clone appeared a few times. V gene TRBV2 combines with J gene TRBJ2-7; D perhaps matches TRBD2 (6 bases). CDR3 length: 13 amino acids. V dropped 4 bases and J dropped 6 bases, with 13 bases sitting between them. Germline CDR1 is SNHLY and CDR2 is FYNNEI. Here the CDR3 DNA reads TGTGCCAGCAGTGTAGCGGAGGACTCCGAGCAGTACTTC. This encodes CASSVAEDSEQYF.

The CDR3 reads CASSWGRSHEQFF. The CDR3 region has the DNA TGTGCCAGCAGTTGGGGCAGGAGCCATGAGCAGTTCTTC. V and J are TRBV28 and TRBJ2-1, with D perhaps TRBD1 (5 bases). CDR1 is MDHEN and CDR2 is SYDVKM in the germline V gene. V lost 4 bases, J lost 8 bases, and 12 bases lay in between. This CDR3 region has 13 residues.

The chain carries TRBV5-8 and TRBJ2-1, with D possibly being TRBD1 (5 bases). This CDR3 has 17 amino acids. V was cut by 9 bases and J by 0 bases, with 22 bases left in between. Per germline, CDR1 SGHTS and CDR2 YDEGEE. The CDR3 sequence is CATLLQGSASSYNEQFF. CDR3 coding DNA: TGTGCCACCCTACTCCAGGGATCCGCCAGCTCCTACAATGAGCAGTTCTTC.

Ten or more counts support this clone. The gene calls are TRBV3-1 (or the pseudogene TRBV3-2) and TRBJ2-7; 7 bases map to TRBD2. Germline loops: CDR1 LGHDT, CDR2 YNNKEL (reference sequence). The CDR3 has 15 residues. V was clipped by 4 bases and J by 2 bases; unmatched bases: 8. CDR3 region: CASSLLSSGAYEQYF. CDR3 DNA sequence: TGTGCCAGCAGCCTTCTAAGCAGCGGGGCCTACGAGCAGTACTTC.

This chain links TRBV7-3 with TRBJ2-3, with D perhaps TRBD2 (5 bases). The CDR3 spans 14 residues. Germline V CDR1 and CDR2: SGHTA, FQGTGA. V shed 5 bases and J shed 4 bases, with 13 bases lying between them. CDR3 DNA: TGTGCCAGCAGCCCGCGGGTAGCTGCAGATACGCAGTATTTT. It is translated as CASSPRVAADTQYF.

The chain couples TRBV28 to TRBJ1-5; D is perhaps TRBD1 (5 bases). V lost 8 bases to trimming and J lost 2 bases, with 13 bases between them. Germline CDR1 MDHEN, CDR2 SYDVKM. The CDR3 covers 14 residues. CDR3 in DNA: TGTGCCAGCTGCCTAGTGGGGCGCAATCAGCCCCAGCATTTT. It yields the protein CASCLVGRNQPQHF. The complete variable domain, with remaining parts taken from reference TRBV28 and TRBJ1-5, reads DVKVTQSSRYLVKRTGEKVFLECVQDMDHENMFWYRQDPGLGLRLIYFSYDVKMKEKGDIPEGYSVSREKKERFSLILESASTNQTSMYLCASCLVGRNQPQHFGDGTRLSIL.

This sequence joins TRBV11-2 and TRBJ2-7, with 12 bases fitting TRBD2. Germline CDR1 is SGHAT and CDR2 is FQNNGV. CDR3 length: 17 residues. V lost 8 bases and J lost 3; bases outside the gene matches: 14. CDR3 sequence: CASGPGLAGRLGYEQYF. For the CDR3, the DNA is TGTGCCAGCGGCCCGGGACTAGCGGGCCGACTCGGCTACGAGCAGTACTTC. Full variable domain (rest looked up from reference TRBV11-2 and TRBJ2-7): EAGVAQSPRYKIIEKRQSVAFWCNPISGHATLYWYQQILGQGPKLLIQFQNNGVVDDSQLPKDRFSAERLKGVDSTLKIQPAKLEDSAVYLCASGPGLAGRLGYEQYFGPGTRLTVT.

The chain carries TRBV3-1 (or the pseudogene TRBV3-2) and TRBJ2-7; D is ambiguous. This CDR3 spans 13 amino acids. The ends were cut back, 4 bases at V and 0 bases at J, with 7 bases in the middle. In germline, CDR1 is LGHDT, CDR2 YNNKEL (reference sequence). The CDR3 coding sequence is TGTGCCAGCAGCCTCCTCCCCTCCTACGAGCAGTACTTC. Protein sequence: CASSLLPSYEQYF.

The chain couples TRBV7-9 to TRBJ1-6; perhaps TRBD1 as D (6 bases). CDR1 is SEHNR and CDR2 is FQNEAQ in the germline V gene (reference sequence). The CDR3 covers 15 residues. Trimming cost V 4 bases and J 8 bases, with 15 bases left between them. The CDR3 loop is CASSSRDTPYSPLHF. CDR3 nucleotides: TGTGCCAGCAGCTCGAGGGACACCCCATATTCACCCCTCCACTTT.

J is TRBJ2-1 and V is TRBV7-6, with TRBD1 identical over 10 bases. Germline CDR1 is SGHVS and CDR2 is FNYEAQ. With V trimmed by 5 bases and J by 8 bases, 12 bases remained unmatched. The CDR3 extends over 16 amino acids. CDR3 sequence reads: CASSQFRDRGFHEQFF. The CDR3 DNA sequence: TGTGCCAGCAGCCAATTTCGGGACAGGGGTTTCCATGAGCAGTTCTTC.

The rearrangement uses TRBV19 and TRBJ2-3, with TRBD1 matching 7 bases. Germline loops: CDR1 LNHDA, CDR2 SQIVND (reference sequence). Trimming cost V 5 bases and J 3 bases; bases outside gene matches: 11. The CDR3 consists of 16 residues. This chain's CDR3 is CASSDGTAILTDTQYF. DNA of the CDR3: TGTGCCAGTAGTGACGGGACAGCGATTTTAACAGATACGCAGTATTTT.

This clone was counted only a few times. This sequence joins TRBV28 and TRBJ2-7; D not resolved. Trimming took 7 bases from V and 6 from J, leaving 10 bases between them. This CDR3 has 11 amino acids. Germline CDR1 is MDHEN and CDR2 is SYDVKM. The CDR3 here is CASKTPGEQYF. CDR3 sequence (DNA): TGTGCCAGCAAGACCCCAGGCGAGCAGTACTTC.

The chain joins TRBV5-8 to TRBJ1-1; 7 bases align to TRBD1. Per the germline V gene, CDR1 is SGHTS and CDR2 is YDEGEE. The CDR3 extends over 15 amino acids. V lost 2 bases to trimming and J lost 2 bases; unmatched junction nucleotides: 6. CDR3 loop: CASSLGGGTNTEAFF. The CDR3 region has the DNA TGTGCCAGCAGCTTAGGGGGCGGAACTAACACTGAAGCTTTCTTT.

This rearrangement joins TRBV2 to TRBJ1-4; TRBD1 agrees at 12 bases. Per germline, CDR1 SNHLY and CDR2 FYNNEI. This CDR3 is 15 amino acids long. V lost 6 bases to trimming and J lost 8 bases; unmatched junction nucleotides: 7. This CDR3 is CASRRYGTGGEKLFF. The CDR3 DNA reads TGTGCCAGCAGACGATACGGGACAGGGGGCGAAAAACTGTTTTTT.

The rearrangement links TRBV10-3 to TRBJ2-1; tentatively, D is TRBD2 (5 bases). There are 13 residues in the CDR3. Trimming shortened V by 10 bases and J by 2 bases, and 12 bases separated the two germline ends. Germline CDR1 is ENHRY and CDR2 is SYGVKD. The CDR3: CASLGETYNEQFF. The DNA of the CDR3 is TGTGCCAGCCTTGGGGAGACCTACAATGAGCAGTTCTTC.

This clone occurred a few times. J is TRBJ2-2 and V is TRBV7-9, with 11 nucleotides matching TRBD2. The CDR3 runs 16 residues. J gave up 1 base and V 3 bases, and 1 base lay outside the gene matches. From germline, CDR1 is SEHNR and CDR2 FQNEAQ (reference sequence). The DNA of the CDR3 is TGTGCCAGCAGCTTCGGACTAGCGGGGAACACCGGGGAGCTGTTTTTT. Translating gives CASSFGLAGNTGELFF.

The chain combines TRBV9 with TRBJ1-1; 7 bases agree with TRBD1. The germline CDR1 and CDR2 sequences are SGDLS and YYNGEE. V shed 3 bases, J shed 7 bases, and the junction held 9 bases outside the gene matches. The CDR3 covers 14 residues. For the CDR3, the DNA is TGTGCCAGCAGCGCGCGCGGGACAGAAATTGAAGCTTTCTTT. Its protein is CASSARGTEIEAFF.

J is TRBJ2-1 and V is TRBV7-2, with 12 bases fitting TRBD2. Germline CDR1 SGHTA, CDR2 FQGNSA. The V gene end was trimmed by 4 bases and the J gene end by 7 bases; junction bases not matched to a gene: 5. The CDR3 is 15 amino acids. The CDR3 sequence is CASSWTSGIGNEQFF. CDR3 DNA: TGTGCCAGCAGCTGGACTAGCGGGATAGGTAATGAGCAGTTCTTC.

The V and J genes are TRBV13 and TRBJ1-6, with TRBD1 matching over 8 bases. V lost 5 bases and J lost 5; bases outside the gene matches: 2. Germline CDR1 reads PRHDT; CDR2 reads FYEKMQ (reference sequence). The CDR3 totals 14 residues. CDR3 DNA sequence: TGTGCCAGCAGCGGGGGACAGGATAATTCACCCCTCCACTTT. As protein: CASSGGQDNSPLHF.

Notes on this clone: Mismatch with germline at one junction end may stem from a read error. The rearrangement links TRBV5-1 to TRBJ1-2, with 11 bases matching TRBD1. Germline CDR1 is SGHRS and CDR2 is YFSETQ. The CDR3 is 14 amino acids. CDR3: CARSRDRGGYGYTF. In nucleotides, the CDR3 is TGCGCCCGCAGCCGGGACAGGGGGGGCTATGGCTACACCTTC. Combining the CDR3 with reference TRBV5-1 and TRBJ1-2 gives the whole variable domain KAGVTQTPRYLIKTRGQQVTLSCSPISGHRSVSWYQQTPGQGLQFLFEYFSETQRNKGNFPGRFSGRQFSNSRSEMNVSTLELGDSALYLCARSRDRGGYGYTFGSGTRLTVV.

The chain recombines TRBV19 with TRBJ1-4; a possible D gene is TRBD1 (5 bases). The V end lost 8 bases, the J end lost 5 bases, and 21 bases lay between the germline ends. The CDR3 covers 16 residues. Per the germline V gene, CDR1 is LNHDA and CDR2 is SQIVND (reference sequence). The CDR3 nucleotides read TGTGCCAGTTCCTTAGACGGCTGGGGCCCCAATGAAAAACTGTTTTTT. The encoded protein is CASSLDGWGPNEKLFF.

The chain combines TRBV4-3 with TRBJ1-1; 7 bases line up with TRBD1. This CDR3 region has 15 residues. Germline V gene sequence: CDR1 LGHNA, CDR2 YSLEER. The junction had 10 bases not matched to a gene; V was cut back by 2 bases and J by 7 bases. In DNA form, the CDR3 reads TGCGCCAGCAGCCAACAAACAGGGGATCCAGGTGAAGCTTTCTTT. Residues: CASSQQTGDPGEAFF.

The chain's CDR3 is CASSPGTGKETQYF. The CDR3 nucleotides are TGTGCCAGCAGCCCAGGGACAGGCAAGGAGACCCAGTACTTC. The chain joins TRBV11-2 to TRBJ2-5, with 8 bases lining up with TRBD1. There are 14 residues in the CDR3. Germline V lookup: CDR1 SGHAT, CDR2 FQNNGV. V lost 5 bases and J lost 5; bases outside the gene matches: 7.

CDR3 loop: CASSLNGRDTQYF. CDR3 DNA sequence: TGTGCCAGCAGCTTAAACGGTCGCGATACGCAGTATTTT. The J gene is TRBJ2-3, the V gene TRBV7-3; unclear D gene. V lost 1 base and J lost 6, with 8 bases in between. The CDR3 totals 13 residues. Germline V gene sequence: CDR1 SGHTA, CDR2 FQGTGA.